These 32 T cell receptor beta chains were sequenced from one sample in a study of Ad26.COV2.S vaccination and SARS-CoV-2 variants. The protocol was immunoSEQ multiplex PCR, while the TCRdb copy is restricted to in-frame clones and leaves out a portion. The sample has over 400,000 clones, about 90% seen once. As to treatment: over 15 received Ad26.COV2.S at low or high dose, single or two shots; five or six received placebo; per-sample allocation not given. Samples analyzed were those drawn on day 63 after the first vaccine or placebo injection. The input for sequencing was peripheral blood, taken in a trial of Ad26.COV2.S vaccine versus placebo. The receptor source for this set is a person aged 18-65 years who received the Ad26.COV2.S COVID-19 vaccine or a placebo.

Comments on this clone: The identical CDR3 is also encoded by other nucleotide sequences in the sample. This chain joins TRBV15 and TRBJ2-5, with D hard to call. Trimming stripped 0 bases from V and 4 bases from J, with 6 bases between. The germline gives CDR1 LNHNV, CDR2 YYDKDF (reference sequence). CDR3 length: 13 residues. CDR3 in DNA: TGTGCCACCAGCAGAGATAGAGGAGAGACCCAGTACTTC. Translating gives CATSRDRGETQYF.

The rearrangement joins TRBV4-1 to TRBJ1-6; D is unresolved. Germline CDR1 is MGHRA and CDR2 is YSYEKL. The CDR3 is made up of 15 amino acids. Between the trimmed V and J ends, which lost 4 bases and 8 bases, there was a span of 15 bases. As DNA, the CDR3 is TGCGCCAGCAGCCCTGGCGCATGGCAGTATTCACCCCTCCACTTT. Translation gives CASSPGAWQYSPLHF.

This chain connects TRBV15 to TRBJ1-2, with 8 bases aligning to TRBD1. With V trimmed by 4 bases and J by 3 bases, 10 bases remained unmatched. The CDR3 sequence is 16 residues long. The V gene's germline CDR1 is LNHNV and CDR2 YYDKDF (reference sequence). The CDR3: CATSTDRAGVHYGYTF. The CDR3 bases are TGTGCCACCAGCACGGACAGGGCGGGGGTTCACTATGGCTACACCTTC.

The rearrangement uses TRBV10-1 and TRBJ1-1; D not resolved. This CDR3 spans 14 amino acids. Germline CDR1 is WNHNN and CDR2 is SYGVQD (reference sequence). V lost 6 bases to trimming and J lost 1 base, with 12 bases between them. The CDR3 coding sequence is TGCGCCAGCAGCCTCCGGGCCCCGAACACTGAAGCTTTCTTT. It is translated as CASSLRAPNTEAFF.

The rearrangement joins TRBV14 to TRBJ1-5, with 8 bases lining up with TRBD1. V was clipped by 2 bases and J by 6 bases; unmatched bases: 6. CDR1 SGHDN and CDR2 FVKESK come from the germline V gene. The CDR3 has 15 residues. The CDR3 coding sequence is TGTGCCAGCAGCCAAAGTCGGACAGGGCTTCAGCCCCAGCATTTT. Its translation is CASSQSRTGLQPQHF.

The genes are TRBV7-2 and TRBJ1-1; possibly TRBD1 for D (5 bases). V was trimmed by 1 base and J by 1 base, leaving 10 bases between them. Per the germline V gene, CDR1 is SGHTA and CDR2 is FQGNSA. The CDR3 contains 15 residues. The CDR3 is CASSLEWGRNTEAFF. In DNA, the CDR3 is TGTGCCAGCAGCTTAGAATGGGGCAGGAACACTGAAGCTTTCTTT.

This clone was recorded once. The CDR3: CAISGGPTEETQYF. CDR3 bases: TGTGCCATCAGTGGTGGGCCCACAGAAGAGACCCAGTACTTC. The genes are TRBV10-3 and TRBJ2-5; D is unresolved. Per the germline V gene, CDR1 is ENHRY and CDR2 is SYGVKD. Between the trimmed V and J ends, which lost 4 bases and 3 bases, there was a span of 12 bases. The CDR3 runs to 14 residues.

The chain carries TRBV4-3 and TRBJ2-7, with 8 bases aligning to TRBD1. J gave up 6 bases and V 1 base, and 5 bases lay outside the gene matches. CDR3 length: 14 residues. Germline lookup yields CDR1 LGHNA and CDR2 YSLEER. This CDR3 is CASSQVQGVGEQYF. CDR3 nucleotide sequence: TGCGCCAGCAGCCAAGTACAGGGGGTAGGCGAGCAGTACTTC.

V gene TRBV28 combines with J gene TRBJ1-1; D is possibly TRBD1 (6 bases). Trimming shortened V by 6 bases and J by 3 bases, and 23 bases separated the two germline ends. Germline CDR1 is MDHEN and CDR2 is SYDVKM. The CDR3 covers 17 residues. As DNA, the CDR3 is TGTGCCAGCAGAAAACAGGGCTACGGCTGGGCCGACACTGAAGCTTTCTTT. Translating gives CASRKQGYGWADTEAFF. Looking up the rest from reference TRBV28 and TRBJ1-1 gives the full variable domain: DVKVTQSSRYLVKRTGEKVFLECVQDMDHENMFWYRQDPGLGLRLIYFSYDVKMKEKGDIPEGYSVSREKKERFSLILESASTNQTSMYLCASRKQGYGWADTEAFFGQGTRLTVV.

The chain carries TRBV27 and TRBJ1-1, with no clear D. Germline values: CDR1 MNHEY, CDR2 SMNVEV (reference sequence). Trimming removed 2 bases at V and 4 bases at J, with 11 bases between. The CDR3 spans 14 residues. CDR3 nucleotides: TGTGCCAGCAGTTTAGCGGGGAGCGTCACTGAAGCTTTCTTT. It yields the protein CASSLAGSVTEAFF.

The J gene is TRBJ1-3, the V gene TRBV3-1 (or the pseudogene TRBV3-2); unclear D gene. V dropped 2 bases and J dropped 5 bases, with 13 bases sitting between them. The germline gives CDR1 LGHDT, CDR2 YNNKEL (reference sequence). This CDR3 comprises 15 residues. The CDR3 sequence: CASSQPLGVRNTIYF. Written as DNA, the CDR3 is TGTGCCAGCAGCCAACCCCTGGGAGTCCGAAACACCATATATTTT.

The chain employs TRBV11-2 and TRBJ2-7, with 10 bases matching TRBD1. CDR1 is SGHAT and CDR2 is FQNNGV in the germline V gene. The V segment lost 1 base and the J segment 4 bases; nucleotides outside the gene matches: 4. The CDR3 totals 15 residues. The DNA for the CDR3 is TGTGCCAGCAGCTTAGGGGCGGGACAGGGGTACGAGCAGTACTTC. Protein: CASSLGAGQGYEQYF.

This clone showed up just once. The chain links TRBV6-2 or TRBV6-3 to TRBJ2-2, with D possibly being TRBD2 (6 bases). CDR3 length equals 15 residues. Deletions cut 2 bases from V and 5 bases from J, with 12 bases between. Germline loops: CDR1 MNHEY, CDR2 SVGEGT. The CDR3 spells CASSYAAGPTGELFF. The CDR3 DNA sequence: TGTGCCAGCAGTTACGCGGCGGGGCCGACCGGGGAGCTGTTTTTT.

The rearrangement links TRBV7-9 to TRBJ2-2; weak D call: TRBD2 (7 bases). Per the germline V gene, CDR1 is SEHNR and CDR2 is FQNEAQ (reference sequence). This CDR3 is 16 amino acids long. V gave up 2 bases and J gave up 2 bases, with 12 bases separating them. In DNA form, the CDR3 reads TGTGCCAGCAGCTTACGGCGGGGGCCAAACACCGGGGAGCTGTTTTTT. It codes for CASSLRRGPNTGELFF.

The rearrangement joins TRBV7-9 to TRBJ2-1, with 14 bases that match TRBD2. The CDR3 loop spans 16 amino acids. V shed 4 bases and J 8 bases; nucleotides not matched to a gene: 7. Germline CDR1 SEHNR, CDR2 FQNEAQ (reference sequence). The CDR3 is CASSYGLAGGRDEQFF. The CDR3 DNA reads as TGTGCCAGCAGCTATGGACTAGCGGGGGGCAGGGATGAGCAGTTCTTC. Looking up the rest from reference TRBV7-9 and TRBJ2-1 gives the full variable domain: DTGVSQNPRHKITKRGQNVTFRCDPISEHNRLYWYRQTLGQGPEFLTYFQNEAQLEKSRLLSDRFSAERPKGSFSTLEIQRTEQGDSAMYLCASSYGLAGGRDEQFFGPGTRLTVL.

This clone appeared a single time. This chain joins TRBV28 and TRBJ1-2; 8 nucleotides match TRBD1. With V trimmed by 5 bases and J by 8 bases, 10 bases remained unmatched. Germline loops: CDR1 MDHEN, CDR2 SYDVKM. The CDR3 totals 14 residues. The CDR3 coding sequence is TGTGCCAGCAGTCCGAATACAGGGGGAGGGGGCTACACCTTC. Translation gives CASSPNTGGGGYTF.

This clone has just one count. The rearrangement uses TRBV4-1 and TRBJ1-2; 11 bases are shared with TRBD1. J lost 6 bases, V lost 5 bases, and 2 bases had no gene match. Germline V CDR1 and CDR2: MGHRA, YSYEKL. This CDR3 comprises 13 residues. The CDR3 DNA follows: TGCGCCAGCAGCAAGGACAGGGGGCATGGCTACACCTTC. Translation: CASSKDRGHGYTF.

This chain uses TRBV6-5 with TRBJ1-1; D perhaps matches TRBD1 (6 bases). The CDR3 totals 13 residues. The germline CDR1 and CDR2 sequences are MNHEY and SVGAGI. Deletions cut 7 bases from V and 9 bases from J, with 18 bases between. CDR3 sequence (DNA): TGTGCCAGCACGGAGCAGGGGTATATGCAAGCTTTCTTT. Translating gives CASTEQGYMQAFF.

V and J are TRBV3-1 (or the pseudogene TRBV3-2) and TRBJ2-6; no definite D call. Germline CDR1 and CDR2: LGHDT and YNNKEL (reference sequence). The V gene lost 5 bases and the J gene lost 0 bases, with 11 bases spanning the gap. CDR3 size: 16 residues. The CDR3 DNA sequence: TGTGCCAGCAGCTTTCTGACCCGCTCTGGGGCCAACGTCCTGACTTTC. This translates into CASSFLTRSGANVLTF.

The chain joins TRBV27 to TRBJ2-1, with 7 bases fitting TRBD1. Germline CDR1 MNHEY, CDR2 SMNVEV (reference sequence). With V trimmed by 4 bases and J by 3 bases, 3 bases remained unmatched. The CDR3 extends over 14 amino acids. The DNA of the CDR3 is TGTGCCAGCAGTTCCGGGACAGACTACAATGAGCAGTTCTTC. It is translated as CASSSGTDYNEQFF.

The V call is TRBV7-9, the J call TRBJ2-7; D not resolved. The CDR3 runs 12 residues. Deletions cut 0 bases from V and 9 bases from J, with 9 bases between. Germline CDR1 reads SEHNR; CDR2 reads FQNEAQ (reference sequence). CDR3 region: CASSLARDLQYF. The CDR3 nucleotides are TGTGCCAGCAGCTTAGCGCGAGACCTGCAGTACTTC.

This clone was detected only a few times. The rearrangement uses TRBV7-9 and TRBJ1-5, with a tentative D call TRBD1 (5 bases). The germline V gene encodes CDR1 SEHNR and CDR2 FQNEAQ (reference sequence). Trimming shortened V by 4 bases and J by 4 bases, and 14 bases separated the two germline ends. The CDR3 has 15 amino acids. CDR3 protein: CASSSNGAKNQPQHF. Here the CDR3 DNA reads TGTGCCAGCAGCTCTAACGGGGCGAAAAATCAGCCCCAGCATTTT.

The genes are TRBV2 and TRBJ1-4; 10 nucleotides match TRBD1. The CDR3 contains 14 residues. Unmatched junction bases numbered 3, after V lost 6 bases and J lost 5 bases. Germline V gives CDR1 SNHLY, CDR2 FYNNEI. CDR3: CASRPGQGNEKLFF. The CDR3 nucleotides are TGTGCCAGCAGACCGGGACAGGGGAATGAAAAACTGTTTTTT. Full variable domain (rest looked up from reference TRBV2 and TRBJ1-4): EPEVTQTPSHQVTQMGQEVILRCVPISNHLYFYWYRQILGQKVEFLVSFYNNEISEKSEIFDDQFSVERPDGSNFTLKIRSTKLEDSAMYFCASRPGQGNEKLFFGSGTQLSVL.

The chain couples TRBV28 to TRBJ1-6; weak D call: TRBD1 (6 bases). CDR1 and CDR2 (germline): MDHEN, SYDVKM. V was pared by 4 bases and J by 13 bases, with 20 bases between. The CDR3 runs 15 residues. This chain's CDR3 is CASSSDSDPSWPLHF. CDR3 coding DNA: TGTGCCAGCAGTTCGGACAGCGACCCTAGTTGGCCCCTCCACTTT.

In nucleotides, the CDR3 is TGTGCCAGCAGGCTTACAGTTCTACAAGAGACCCAGTACTTC. It yields the protein CASRLTVLQETQYF. The chain has TRBV6-5 and TRBJ2-5, with D unresolved. V dropped 6 bases and J dropped 2 bases, with 13 bases sitting between them. The CDR3 runs 14 residues. Germline V gene lookup returns CDR1 MNHEY and CDR2 SVGAGI.

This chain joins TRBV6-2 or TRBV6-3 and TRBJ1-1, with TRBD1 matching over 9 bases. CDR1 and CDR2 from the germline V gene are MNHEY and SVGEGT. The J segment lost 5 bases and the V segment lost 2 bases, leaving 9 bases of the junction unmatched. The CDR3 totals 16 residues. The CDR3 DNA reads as TGTGCCAGCAGTTACCCCGCGACAGGGGGACGGACTGAAGCTTTCTTT. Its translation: CASSYPATGGRTEAFF.

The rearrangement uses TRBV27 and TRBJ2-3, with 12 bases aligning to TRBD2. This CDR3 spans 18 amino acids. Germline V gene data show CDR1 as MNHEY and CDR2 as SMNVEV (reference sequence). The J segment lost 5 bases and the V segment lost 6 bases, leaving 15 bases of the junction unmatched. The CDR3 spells CASSQTSGGAGEKDTQYF. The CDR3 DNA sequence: TGTGCCAGCAGCCAGACTAGCGGGGGCGCCGGGGAGAAAGATACGCAGTATTTT.

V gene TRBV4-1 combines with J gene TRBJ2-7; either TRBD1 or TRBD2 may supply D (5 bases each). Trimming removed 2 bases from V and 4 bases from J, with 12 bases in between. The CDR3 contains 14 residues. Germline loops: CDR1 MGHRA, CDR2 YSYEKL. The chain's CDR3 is CASSQPGTNYEQYF. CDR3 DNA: TGCGCCAGCAGCCAACCCGGGACGAATTACGAGCAGTACTTC.

The CDR3 DNA reads as TGCGCCAGCAGCTTGGCCGGGACAGGGACGGGAGGCTACACCTTC. This gives the protein CASSLAGTGTGGYTF. The chain recombines TRBV5-1 with TRBJ1-2, with 9 bases that match TRBD1. The CDR3 is 15 amino acids. Unmatched junction bases numbered 8, after V lost 0 bases and J lost 8 bases. CDR1 and CDR2 from the germline V gene are SGHRS and YFSETQ.

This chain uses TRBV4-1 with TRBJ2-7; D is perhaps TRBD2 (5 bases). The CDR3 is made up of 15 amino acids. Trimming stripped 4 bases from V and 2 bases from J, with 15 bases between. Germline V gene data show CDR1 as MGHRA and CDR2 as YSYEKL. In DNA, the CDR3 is TGCGCCAGCAGCCGGCAGAGCGGATTACCCTACGAGCAGTACTTC. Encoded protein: CASSRQSGLPYEQYF.

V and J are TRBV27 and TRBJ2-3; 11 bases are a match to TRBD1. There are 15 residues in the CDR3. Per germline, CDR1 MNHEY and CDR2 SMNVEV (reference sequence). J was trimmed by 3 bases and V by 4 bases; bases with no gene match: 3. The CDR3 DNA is TGTGCCAGCAGTTCAGGGACAGGGGGAACAGATACGCAGTATTTT. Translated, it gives CASSSGTGGTDTQYF.

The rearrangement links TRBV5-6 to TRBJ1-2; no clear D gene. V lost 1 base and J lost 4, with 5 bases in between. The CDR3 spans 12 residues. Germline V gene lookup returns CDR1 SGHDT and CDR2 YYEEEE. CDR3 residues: CASSLMGYGYTF. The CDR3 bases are TGTGCCAGCAGCTTGATGGGCTATGGCTACACCTTC.